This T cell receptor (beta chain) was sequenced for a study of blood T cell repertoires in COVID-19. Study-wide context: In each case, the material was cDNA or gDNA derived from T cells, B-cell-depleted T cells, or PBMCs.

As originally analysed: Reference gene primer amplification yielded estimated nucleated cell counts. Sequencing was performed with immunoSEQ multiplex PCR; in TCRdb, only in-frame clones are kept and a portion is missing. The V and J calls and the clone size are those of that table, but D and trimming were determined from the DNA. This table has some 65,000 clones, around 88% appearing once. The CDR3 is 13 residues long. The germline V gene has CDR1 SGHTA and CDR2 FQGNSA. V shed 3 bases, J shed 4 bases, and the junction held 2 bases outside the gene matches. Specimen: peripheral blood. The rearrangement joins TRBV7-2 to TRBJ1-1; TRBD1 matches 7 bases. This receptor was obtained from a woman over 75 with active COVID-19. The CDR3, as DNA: TGTGCCAGCAGCTTGACAGGGTTCACTGAAGCTTTCTTT. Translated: CASSLTGFTEAFF.